These 20 T cell receptor beta chains were sequenced from one sample in a study of cytomegalovirus exposure and HLA in healthy donors (dated by TCRdb to 2016 to 2017). Library method: the immunoSEQ multiplex PCR assay. The multiplex PCR relied on a mix of 60 forward primers for TCR Vbeta segments and 13 reverse primers for TCR Jbeta segments. TCRdb limited this immuneACCESS table to in-frame rearrangements with V and J called. A share of clones is missing; checked studies link under half to unresolved V genes, and the rest is unexplained. Within this sample are 150,000 to 180,000 clones, with more than 75% of them counted one time only. Roughly 12% of the sample is in the top ten clones. The sample comprised PBMCs. Source of these receptors: a man aged 25 to 40 in good health and CMV-seropositive.

The chain recombines TRBV7-2 with TRBJ2-7, with 7 bases aligning to TRBD2. The CDR3 runs to 15 residues. The germline V gene encodes CDR1 SGHTA and CDR2 FQGNSA. With V trimmed by 0 bases and J by 2 bases, 4 bases remained unmatched. Here the CDR3 reads CASSLAWTSPYEQYF. The CDR3 DNA reads TGTGCCAGCAGCTTAGCCTGGACTAGTCCCTACGAGCAGTACTTC.

The V gene is TRBV27, the J gene TRBJ1-1; D remains unclear. Trimming took 5 bases from V and 3 from J, leaving 13 bases between them. This CDR3 comprises 14 residues. Per germline, CDR1 MNHEY and CDR2 SMNVEV (reference sequence). The CDR3 DNA sequence: TGTGCCAGCAGTCCTTCCACGAGGGACACTGAAGCTTTCTTT. Amino acid sequence: CASSPSTRDTEAFF.

The chain has TRBV7-9 and TRBJ1-2, with 9 positions matching TRBD1. The V and J ends lost 4 bases and 6 bases, in that order; junction bases with no gene match: 3. Per the germline V gene, CDR1 is SEHNR and CDR2 is FQNEAQ (reference sequence). CDR3 length: 13 residues. This chain's CDR3 is CASSWGQGNGYTF. The CDR3 nucleotides are TGTGCCAGCAGCTGGGGACAGGGAAATGGCTACACCTTC.

This chain uses TRBV21-1 with TRBJ2-5; TRBD2 is the table's D call and was not checked against the DNA. TRBV21-1 is an annotated pseudogene. CDR3 length: 16 amino acids. CDR3 amino acids: CASSNLGREGRETQYF. Written as DNA, the CDR3 is TGTGCCAGCAGCAATTTGGGACGGGAGGGCCGGGAGACCCAGTACTTC.

The chain combines TRBV6-1 with TRBJ2-7, with D tentatively TRBD1 (5 bases). Germline-derived CDR1 and CDR2 are MNHNS and SASEGT. Trimming stripped 8 bases from V and 2 bases from J, with 10 bases between. This CDR3 is 12 amino acids long. The CDR3 protein is CASLDSTYEQYF. The CDR3 DNA reads as TGTGCCAGCCTCGACAGCACCTACGAGCAGTACTTC.

This chain joins TRBV7-6 and TRBJ2-1; 12 positions agree with TRBD2. CDR3 length: 15 residues. Germline trimming cut 5 bases from V and 7 bases from J; bases unmatched to any gene: 6. Germline V gene lookup returns CDR1 SGHVS and CDR2 FNYEAQ. The CDR3 bases are TGTGCCAGCAGCCCTCACCTAGCGGGAGGGAATGAGCAGTTCTTC. It yields the protein CASSPHLAGGNEQFF.

The chain carries TRBV30 and TRBJ2-3, with TRBD2 matching over 13 bases. This CDR3 comprises 15 residues. Trimming cost V 1 base and J 5 bases; bases outside gene matches: 3. Germline V CDR1 and CDR2: GTSNPN, SVGIG (reference sequence). CDR3 coding DNA: TGTGCCTGGAGTGAAGGACTAGCGGGAGTAGATACGCAGTATTTT. The encoded protein is CAWSEGLAGVDTQYF.

The chain carries TRBV5-4 and TRBJ2-7; 13 bases are shared with TRBD2. CDR1 SGHNT and CDR2 YYREEE come from the germline V gene (reference sequence). The CDR3 is 15 amino acids. After removal of 2 bases from V and 7 bases from J, the junction contained 6 bases not matched to a gene. The CDR3 nucleotides read TGTGCCAGCAGCTTTAGGACTAGCGGGAGCAGTGAGCAGTACTTC. Its translation: CASSFRTSGSSEQYF. Full variable domain (rest looked up from reference TRBV5-4 and TRBJ2-7): ETGVTQSPTHLIKTRGQQVTLRCSSQSGHNTVSWYQQALGQGPQFIFQYYREEENGRGNFPPRFSGLQFPNYSSELNVNALELDDSALYLCASSFRTSGSSEQYFGPGTRLTVT.

The chain carries TRBV4-2 and TRBJ2-1; 8 bases line up with TRBD1. Germline lookup yields CDR1 LGHNA and CDR2 YNFKEQ. CDR3 length: 18 residues. V was clipped by 1 base and J by 8 bases; unmatched bases: 16. The CDR3 region is CASSQGGTDRVDGDEQFF. The CDR3 region has the DNA TGTGCCAGCAGCCAAGGAGGGACGGACAGGGTCGATGGCGATGAGCAGTTCTTC.

The V and J genes are TRBV28 and TRBJ2-4, with D tentatively TRBD1 (5 bases). V lost 4 bases to trimming and J lost 5 bases, with 18 bases between them. Germline V CDR1 and CDR2: MDHEN, SYDVKM. The CDR3 loop spans 16 amino acids. CDR3 region: CASSSPARGQENIQYF. CDR3 DNA sequence: TGTGCCAGCAGTTCGCCGGCCCGAGGACAAGAAAACATTCAGTACTTC.

The V and J genes are TRBV19 and TRBJ2-1; 13 bases are a match to TRBD2. Germline CDR1 and CDR2: LNHDA and SQIVND (reference sequence). Losses at the gene ends were 4 bases for V and 8 bases for J; bases not matched to a gene: 11. CDR3 length: 17 residues. CDR3 loop: CASSTQGLAGVGDEQFF. The CDR3 DNA follows: TGTGCCAGTAGTACACAAGGACTAGCGGGAGTAGGCGATGAGCAGTTCTTC.

This clone was seen a handful of times. The gene calls are TRBV4-1 and TRBJ1-1, with 8 nucleotides matching TRBD1. The CDR3 runs 15 residues. The V and J ends lost 4 bases and 0 bases, in that order; junction bases with no gene match: 4. Germline V gene data show CDR1 as MGHRA and CDR2 as YSYEKL. CDR3 amino acids: CASSRKDRVNTEAFF. The CDR3 nucleotides read TGCGCCAGCAGCCGAAAGGACAGGGTGAACACTGAAGCTTTCTTT.

The rearrangement joins TRBV7-2 to TRBJ1-1; the match to TRBD1 covers 12 bases. J gave up 1 base and V 1 base, and 10 bases lay outside the gene matches. The CDR3 runs 19 residues. Germline loops: CDR1 SGHTA, CDR2 FQGNSA. CDR3 bases: TGTGCCAGCAGCTTAGAGGCCTGGGACAGGGGGCCCCCGAACACTGAAGCTTTCTTT. Translating gives CASSLEAWDRGPPNTEAFF.

The chain is built from TRBV15 and TRBJ2-3, with D perhaps TRBD1 (5 bases). In germline, CDR1 is LNHNV, CDR2 YYDKDF (reference sequence). The CDR3 has 18 residues. Trimming shortened V by 0 bases and J by 0 bases, and 16 bases separated the two germline ends. This CDR3 reads CATSRDKARALSTDTQYF. In DNA, the CDR3 is TGTGCCACCAGCAGAGATAAGGCCAGGGCACTAAGCACAGATACGCAGTATTTT.

The chain uses TRBV10-3 and TRBJ2-7; 7 bases fit TRBD2. The germline CDR1 and CDR2 sequences are ENHRY and SYGVKD. Germline trimming cut 2 bases from V and 2 bases from J; bases unmatched to any gene: 9. The CDR3 covers 16 residues. CDR3: CAISEPASGRTYEQYF. CDR3 sequence (DNA): TGTGCCATCAGTGAGCCCGCTAGCGGAAGGACCTACGAGCAGTACTTC.

The chain is built from TRBV5-5 and TRBJ1-5; possible D gene TRBD1, 5 bases. Germline V lookup: CDR1 SGHKS, CDR2 YYEKEE (reference sequence). The CDR3 runs to 16 residues. The V end was cut by 0 bases, the J end by 5 bases, with 15 bases between. This chain's CDR3 is CASSLGVGEDDQPQHF. The CDR3 DNA reads TGTGCCAGCAGCTTGGGGGTAGGGGAAGACGATCAGCCCCAGCATTTT. Together with reference TRBV5-5 and TRBJ1-5, the CDR3 gives the full variable domain: DAGVTQSPTHLIKTRGQQVTLRCSPISGHKSVSWYQQVLGQGPQFIFQYYEKEERGRGNFPDRFSARQFPNYSSELNVNALLLGDSALYLCASSLGVGEDDQPQHFGDGTRLSIL.

This sequence joins TRBV7-2 and TRBJ2-1; D possibly corresponds to TRBD1 (6 bases). V lost 0 bases, J lost 3 bases, and 9 bases lay in between. This CDR3 spans 15 amino acids. Germline-derived CDR1 and CDR2 are SGHTA and FQGNSA. The CDR3 spells CASSLATGNYNEQFF. The CDR3 nucleotides read TGTGCCAGCAGCTTAGCGACAGGTAACTACAATGAGCAGTTCTTC.

The J gene is TRBJ2-1, the V gene TRBV10-3; a weak D match, TRBD2 (6 bases). Germline CDR1 ENHRY, CDR2 SYGVKD. The CDR3 spans 15 residues. V lost 6 bases, J lost 3 bases, and 15 bases lay in between. As DNA, the CDR3 is TGTGCCATCAGGGTAGCGGAAGGCGGCTACAATGAGCAGTTCTTC. It is translated as CAIRVAEGGYNEQFF.

The chain carries TRBV7-9 and TRBJ2-7, with 8 nucleotides matching TRBD1. Trimming cost V 4 bases and J 3 bases; bases outside gene matches: 5. Per the germline V gene, CDR1 is SEHNR and CDR2 is FQNEAQ (reference sequence). This CDR3 region has 14 residues. The CDR3 DNA is TGTGCCAGCAGCTCGCCGGGACAGGACTACGAGCAGTACTTC. Its protein is CASSSPGQDYEQYF.

V is TRBV18 and J is TRBJ2-7, with a tentative D call TRBD2 (6 bases). The CDR3 has 14 amino acids. The germline V gene has CDR1 KGHSH and CDR2 LQKENI. The germline V and J ends were trimmed by 2 bases and 2 bases, with 10 bases remaining between them. The CDR3 is CASSPNSGTYEQYF. CDR3 sequence (DNA): TGTGCCAGCTCACCAAATAGCGGAACCTACGAGCAGTACTTC. Together with reference TRBV18 and TRBJ2-7, the CDR3 gives the full variable domain: NAGVMQNPRHLVRRRGQEARLRCSPMKGHSHVYWYRQLPEEGLKFMVYLQKENIIDESGMPKERFSAEFPKEGPSILRIQQVVRGDSAAYFCASSPNSGTYEQYFGPGTRLTVT.